Here is one T cell receptor beta chain with its context. What it binds is not known. This sample is part of a study of T cell responses to AZD1222 COVID-19 vaccine. Points from the study as a whole: No repertoire was sampled before or during the peak T cell response, only after it.

Sequenced by immunoSEQ multiplex PCR; TCRdb stores in-frame clones only, minus some. This table holds 90,000 to 120,000 clones, about 93% found once. The CDR3 runs to 19 residues. V was clipped by 1 base and J by 0 bases, with 16 bases between them. Germline CDR1 is SEHNR and CDR2 is FQNEAQ (reference sequence). The genes are TRBV7-9 and TRBJ2-6; D perhaps matches TRBD2 (6 bases). The receptor was derived from an adult in good health. The input for sequencing was peripheral blood, taken on day 0 of AZD1222 vaccination. Written as DNA, the CDR3 is TGTGCCAGCAGCTTAGATAGTGGGGGGATTGGCTCTGGGGCCAACGTCCTGACTTTC. Residues: CASSLDSGGIGSGANVLTF.